Presented here are 14 T cell receptor beta chains from one specimen sequenced in a study of graft-versus-host responses after intestinal transplantation. This table comes from immunoSEQ multiplex PCR, and its TCRdb copy is limited to in-frame clones, with some not included. The profile shows 35,000 to 45,000 clones, about 96% of them singletons. These receptors have no identified antigens. The source material was unstimulated CD8+ T cells sorted from spleen or lymph node cells, sampled before transplant. These receptors were taken from a human donor who was the organ donor for an intestinal transplant.

The rearrangement links TRBV6-5 to TRBJ2-7; D ambiguous. In germline, CDR1 is MNHEY, CDR2 SVGAGI. The CDR3 runs 14 residues. The germline V and J ends were trimmed by 0 bases and 2 bases, with 8 bases remaining between them. DNA for the CDR3: TGTGCCAGCAGTTACTCGATCCGGGCCTACGAGCAGTACTTC. Translated: CASSYSIRAYEQYF.

This chain joins TRBV27 and TRBJ2-5; 8 bases are shared with TRBD1. In germline, CDR1 is MNHEY, CDR2 SMNVEV (reference sequence). This CDR3 has 15 residues. V lost 7 bases and J lost 5; bases outside the gene matches: 12. This chain's CDR3 is CASKNSPGGGETQYF. CDR3 nucleotide sequence: TGTGCCAGCAAAAATTCCCCAGGGGGCGGGGAGACCCAGTACTTC.

The V and J genes are TRBV6-5 and TRBJ2-1; D may be TRBD1 (5 bases). Trimming took off 0 bases at V and 6 bases at J, with 9 bases between the two ends. Germline CDR1 MNHEY, CDR2 SVGAGI. The CDR3 length is 14 residues. In nucleotides, the CDR3 is TGTGCCAGCAGTTACTCGACAGTGGGCAATGAGCAGTTCTTC. It is translated as CASSYSTVGNEQFF.

J is TRBJ2-5 and V is TRBV28, with a tentative D call TRBD2 (6 bases). V lost 5 bases to trimming and J lost 3 bases, with 13 bases between them. In germline, CDR1 is MDHEN, CDR2 SYDVKM. The length of the CDR3 is 14 residues. The CDR3 nucleotides read TGTGCCAGCAGTCCGGGGGTCAGGGAAGAGACCCAGTACTTC. Translation gives CASSPGVREETQYF.

The rearrangement links TRBV19 to TRBJ2-5; TRBD2 agrees at 8 bases. The CDR3 runs to 16 residues. V was pared by 5 bases and J by 0 bases, with 8 bases of the junction left unmatched. Germline V CDR1 and CDR2: LNHDA, SQIVND (reference sequence). Written as DNA, the CDR3 is TGTGCCAGTAGTCCCCTCGGGGGGGGAGACCAAGAGACCCAGTACTTC. Translation gives CASSPLGGGDQETQYF.

The CDR3 spells CASSQEASGGRLNNEQFF. The CDR3 DNA sequence: TGCGCCAGCAGCCAAGAAGCTAGCGGGGGACGGCTTAACAATGAGCAGTTCTTC. This chain connects TRBV4-3 to TRBJ2-1; 10 bases agree with TRBD2. V lost 0 bases to trimming and J lost 5 bases; unmatched junction nucleotides: 10. The CDR3 sequence is 18 residues long. The germline V gene encodes CDR1 LGHNA and CDR2 YSLEER.

J is TRBJ1-2 and V is TRBV4-1; TRBD1 matches 7 bases. The CDR3 totals 17 residues. V shed 2 bases, J shed 5 bases, and the junction held 14 bases outside the gene matches. Germline loops: CDR1 MGHRA, CDR2 YSYEKL. Written as DNA, the CDR3 is TGCGCCAGCAGCCAAATTCCTAGGGGGCTGGGCCCATATGGCTACACCTTC. Amino acids: CASSQIPRGLGPYGYTF.

The chain couples TRBV27 to TRBJ2-1, with D unclear. Deletions cut 4 bases from V and 7 bases from J, with 5 bases between. Germline V gene sequence: CDR1 MNHEY, CDR2 SMNVEV (reference sequence). This CDR3 region has 11 residues. The DNA of the CDR3 is TGTGCCAGCAGTTACGGGAATGAGCAGTTCTTC. Protein sequence: CASSYGNEQFF.

CDR3 amino acids: CASSYTTNEKLFF. CDR3 nucleotide sequence: TGTGCCAGCAGTTACACAACTAATGAAAAACTGTTTTTT. The V gene is TRBV6-5, the J gene TRBJ1-4; D is undetermined. Trimming removed 2 bases at V and 0 bases at J, with 1 base between. This CDR3 has 13 amino acids. Germline V lookup: CDR1 MNHEY, CDR2 SVGAGI.

V usage is TRBV4-1 and J usage is TRBJ2-7; D perhaps matches TRBD2 (6 bases). The germline V gene encodes CDR1 MGHRA and CDR2 YSYEKL. The CDR3 extends over 15 amino acids. Deletions cut 4 bases from V and 2 bases from J, with 15 bases between. In DNA form, the CDR3 reads TGCGCCAGCAGCCCCCCGACCGGAGGGGCCTACGAGCAGTACTTC. Its translation is CASSPPTGGAYEQYF.

The J gene is TRBJ2-1, the V gene TRBV27, with D maybe TRBD1 (5 bases). This CDR3 spans 13 amino acids. Germline-derived CDR1 and CDR2 are MNHEY and SMNVEV (reference sequence). The V gene lost 5 bases and the J gene lost 4 bases, with 9 bases spanning the gap. CDR3 in amino acids: CASSVTGYNEQFF. As DNA, the CDR3 is TGTGCCAGCAGTGTAACAGGATACAATGAGCAGTTCTTC.

The chain has TRBV19 and TRBJ2-3; D gene unclear. CDR1 is LNHDA and CDR2 is SQIVND in the germline V gene (reference sequence). The germline V and J ends were trimmed by 5 bases and 11 bases, with 17 bases remaining between them. CDR3 length: 13 amino acids. DNA for the CDR3: TGTGCCAGTAGTTCGGTTTACACAAATATGCAGTATTTT. Protein sequence: CASSSVYTNMQYF.

The rearrangement uses TRBV10-1 and TRBJ2-5; the match to TRBD1 covers 9 bases. Germline assignment: CDR1 WNHNN and CDR2 SYGVQD (reference sequence). The length of the CDR3 is 15 residues. V dropped 7 bases and J dropped 1; count of bases not matched to a gene: 7. CDR3 in DNA: TGCGCCAGCATGGGGACGGGACAGGGCCAAGAGACCCAGTACTTC. Encoded protein: CASMGTGQGQETQYF.

The CDR3 here is CASSISPVDEQFF. The CDR3 DNA is TGTGCCAGTAGTATTTCCCCGGTGGATGAGCAGTTCTTC. The chain carries TRBV19 and TRBJ2-1, with D unresolved. Trimming stripped 3 bases from V and 8 bases from J, with 11 bases between. This CDR3 comprises 13 residues. Germline-derived CDR1 and CDR2 are LNHDA and SQIVND (reference sequence).